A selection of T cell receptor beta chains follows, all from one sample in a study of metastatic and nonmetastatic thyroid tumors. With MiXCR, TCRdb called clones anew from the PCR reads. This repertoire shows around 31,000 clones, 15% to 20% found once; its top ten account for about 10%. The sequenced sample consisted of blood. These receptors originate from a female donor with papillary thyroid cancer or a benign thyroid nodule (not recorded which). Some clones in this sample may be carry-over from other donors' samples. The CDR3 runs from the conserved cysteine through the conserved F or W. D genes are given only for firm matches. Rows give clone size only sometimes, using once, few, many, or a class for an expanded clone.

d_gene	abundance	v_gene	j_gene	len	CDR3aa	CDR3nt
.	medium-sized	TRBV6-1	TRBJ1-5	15	CASKLERYSNQPQHF	TGTGCCAGCAAACTGGAGCGGTATAGCAATCAGCCCCAGCATTTT
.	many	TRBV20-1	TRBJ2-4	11	CSARFLGPEDF	TGCAGTGCTAGATTTTTAGGCCCCGAGGACTTC
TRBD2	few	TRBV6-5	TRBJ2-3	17	CAISPLGGSGGADTQYF	TGTGCCATCAGCCCCCTTGGCGGTAGCGGGGGGGCAGATACGCAGTATTTT
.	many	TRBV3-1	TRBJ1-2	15	CASSQKGETSYGYTF	TGTGCCAGCAGCCAAAAGGGGGAGACCAGCTATGGCTACACCTTC
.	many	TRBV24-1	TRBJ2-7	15	CATSDSRVDGYEQYF	TGTGCCACCAGTGATTCGCGAGTAGATGGTTACGAGCAGTACTTC
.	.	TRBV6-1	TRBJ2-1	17	CASRAYSGTQRYNEQLF	TGTGCCAGCAGGGCATACTCAGGGACACAACGTTACAATGAGCAGTTATTC
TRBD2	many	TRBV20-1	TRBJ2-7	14	CSAILPGLSYEQYF	TGCAGTGCTATACTACCGGGACTATCATACGAGCAGTACTTC
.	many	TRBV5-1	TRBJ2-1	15	CASSLELSSYNEQFF	TGCGCCAGCAGCTTGGAGTTAAGCTCCTACAATGAGCAGTTCTTC
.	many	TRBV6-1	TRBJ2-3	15	CASGSGAGATDTQYF	TGTGCCAGCGGCTCAGGGGCGGGGGCCACAGATACGCAGTATTTT
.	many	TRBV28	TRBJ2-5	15	CASSWWSSYQETQYF	TGTGCCAGCAGTTGGTGGTCCTCGTACCAAGAGACCCAGTACTTC
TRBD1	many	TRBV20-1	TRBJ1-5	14	CSARDQGGDQPQHF	TGCAGTGCTAGAGACCAGGGGGGGGATCAGCCCCAGCATTTT
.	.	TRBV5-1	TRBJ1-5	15	CASNYPVQTPRPQHF	TGCGCCAGCAACTATCCCGTACAGACCCCAAGGCCCCAGCATTTT
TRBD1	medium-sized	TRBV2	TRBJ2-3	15	CASSSGTASTDTQYF	TGTGCCAGCAGTTCCGGGACAGCAAGCACAGATACGCAGTATTTT
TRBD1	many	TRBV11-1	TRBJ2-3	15	CASSPRDSFTDTQYF	TGTGCCAGCAGCCCTAGGGACAGTTTCACAGATACGCAGTATTTT
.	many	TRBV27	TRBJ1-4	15	CATVKKFSTNEKLFF	TGTGCCACCGTCAAGAAATTTTCAACTAATGAAAAACTGTTTTTT
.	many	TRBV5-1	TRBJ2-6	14	CASSPAPGANVLTF	TGCGCCAGCAGCCCCGCACCTGGGGCCAACGTCCTGACTTTC
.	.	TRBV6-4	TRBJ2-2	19	CASSDSGQCIPRNTGERFF	TGTGCCAGCAGTGACTCCGGACAGTGCATCCCTAGGAACACCGGGGAGCGGTTTTTT
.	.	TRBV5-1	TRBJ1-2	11	CASGTNYGYTF	TGCGCCAGCGGGACAAACTATGGCTACACCTTC
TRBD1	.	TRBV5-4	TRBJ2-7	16	CASSLVVGQGAYEQYF	TGTGCCAGCAGCTTGGTAGTGGGACAGGGGGCCTACGAGCAGTACTTC
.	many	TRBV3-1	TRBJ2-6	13	CASRSSGANVLTF	TGCGCCAGCAGGTCTTCTGGGGCCAACGTCCTGACTTTC
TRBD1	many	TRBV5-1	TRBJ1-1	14	CASSLGQGATEAFF	TGCGCCAGCAGCTTAGGACAGGGGGCCACTGAAGCTTTCTTT
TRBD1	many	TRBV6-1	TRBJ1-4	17	CASRGGQGFSTNEKLFF	TGTGCCAGCAGGGGGGGACAGGGATTTTCAACTAATGAAAAACTGTTTTTT
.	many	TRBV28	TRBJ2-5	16	CASSLKGLVKKETQYF	TGTGCCAGCAGTTTAAAGGGGCTGGTGAAAAAGGAGACCCAGTACTTC
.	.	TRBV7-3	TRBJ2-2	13	CASSLRGNGEMFF	TGTGCCAGCAGCTTAAGGGGCAACGGGGAGATGTTTTTT
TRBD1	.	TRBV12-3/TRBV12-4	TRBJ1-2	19	CASSLEGAGQVARNYGHTF	TGTGCCAGCAGTTTGGAGGGGGCCGGACAGGTGGCGCGGAACTATGGCCACACCTTC
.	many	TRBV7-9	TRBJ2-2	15	CASSGRPGAVGELFF	TGTGCCAGCAGCGGACGCCCGGGAGCAGTCGGGGAGCTGTTTTTT
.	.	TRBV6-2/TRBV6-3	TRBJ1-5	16	CASSPTRQVSNQTQHF	TGTGCCAGCAGTCCCACCAGACAGGTTAGCAATCAGACCCAGCATTTT
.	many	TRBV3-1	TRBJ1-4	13	CASSQDVNEKLFF	TGTGCCAGCAGCCAAGATGTTAATGAAAAACTGTTTTTT